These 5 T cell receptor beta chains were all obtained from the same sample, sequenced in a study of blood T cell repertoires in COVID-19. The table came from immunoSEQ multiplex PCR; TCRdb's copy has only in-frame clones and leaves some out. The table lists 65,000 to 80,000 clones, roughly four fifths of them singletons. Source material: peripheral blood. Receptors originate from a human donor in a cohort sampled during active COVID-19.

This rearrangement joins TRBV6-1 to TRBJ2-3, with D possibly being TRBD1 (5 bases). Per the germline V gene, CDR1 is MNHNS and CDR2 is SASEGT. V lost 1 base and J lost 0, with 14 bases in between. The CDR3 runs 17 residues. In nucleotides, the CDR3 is TGTGCCAGCAGTGAAGTAGGACACTTCGTTAGCACAGATACGCAGTATTTT. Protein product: CASSEVGHFVSTDTQYF.

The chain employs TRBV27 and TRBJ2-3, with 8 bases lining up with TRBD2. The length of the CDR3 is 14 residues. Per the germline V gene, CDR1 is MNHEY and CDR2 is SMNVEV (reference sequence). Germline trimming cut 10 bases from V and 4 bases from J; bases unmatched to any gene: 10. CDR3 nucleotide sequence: TGTGCCACCTTGCCTCGGGGGGGCGCAGATACGCAGTATTTT. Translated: CATLPRGGADTQYF.

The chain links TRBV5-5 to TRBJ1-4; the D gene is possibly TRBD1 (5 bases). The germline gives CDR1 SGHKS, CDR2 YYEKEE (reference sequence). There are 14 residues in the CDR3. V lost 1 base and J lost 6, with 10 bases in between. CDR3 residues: CASSLYRGDEKLFF. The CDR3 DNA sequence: TGTGCCAGCAGCTTGTATCGGGGGGATGAAAAACTGTTTTTT. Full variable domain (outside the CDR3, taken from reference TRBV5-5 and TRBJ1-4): DAGVTQSPTHLIKTRGQQVTLRCSPISGHKSVSWYQQVLGQGPQFIFQYYEKEERGRGNFPDRFSARQFPNYSSELNVNALLLGDSALYLCASSLYRGDEKLFFGSGTQLSVL.

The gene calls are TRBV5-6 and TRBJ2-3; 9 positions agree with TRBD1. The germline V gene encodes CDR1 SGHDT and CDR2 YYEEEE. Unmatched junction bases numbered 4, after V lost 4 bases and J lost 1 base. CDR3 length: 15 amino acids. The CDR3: CASSPRTGGTDTQYF. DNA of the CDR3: TGTGCCAGCAGCCCGCGGACAGGGGGCACAGATACGCAGTATTTT.

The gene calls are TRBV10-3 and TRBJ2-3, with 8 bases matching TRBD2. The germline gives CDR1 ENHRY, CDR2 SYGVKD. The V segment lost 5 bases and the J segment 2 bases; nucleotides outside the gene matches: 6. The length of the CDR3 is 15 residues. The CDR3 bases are TGTGCCATCAGTCCGACTAGCGAGAACACAGATACGCAGTATTTT. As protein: CAISPTSENTDTQYF.